This T cell receptor beta chain was profiled in a study of human T cells and chemical hapten exposure. Study summary: Patients received weekly diphenylcyclopropenone doses to the scalp throughout the roughly 24-week study.

TCRdb recomputed calls from the RACE reads with MiXCR, one row per CDR3 protein. The sample includes about 84,000 distinct CDR3 sequences, 10% to 13% seen only once; the top ten take around 3.7%. As to time point: patch test 3, about 24 weeks after DPC sensitization. Treatment of the sample: therapeutic diphenylcyclopropenone sensitization with weekly scalp DPC. Alopecia patients, 18 to 70 years old and DPC-suitable, served as donors. Study-wide results and caveats: Significantly more large CDR3 similarity clusters were formed by expanded TCRs than by controls.

The V gene's germline CDR1 is WNHNN and CDR2 SYGVQD (reference sequence). V lost 6 bases and J 4 bases, leaving 10 bases between the germline ends. The CDR3 contains 14 residues. This clonotype has a count of ten or more. The antigen remains unidentified. The sequences come from whole blood, collected in connection with sensitization to the hapten diphenylcyclopropenone (DPC). The clonotype comes from a woman aged 45-65 years with alopecia areata. Some clones in this sample may be carry-over from other donors' samples. The V and J genes are TRBV10-1 and TRBJ2-6; D call uncertain. CDR3 in DNA: TGCGCCAGCAGCTCCTCCCGGGGGGCCAACGTCCTGACTTTC. It specifies CASSSSRGANVLTF.